Sequencing of this T cell receptor beta chain was carried out in a study of human T cells and chemical hapten exposure. Study-wide results and limits: Donors had alopecia, so their immune response may differ from healthy people's. Against controls, expanded TCRs gave rise to significantly more large CDR3 similarity clusters.

Regarding time point: pre-sensitization, week 0. Treatment denoted: therapeutic diphenylcyclopropenone sensitization with weekly scalp DPC. This clonotype occurred many times. Its matching antigen is unknown. Each CDR3 protein gets one entry after TCRdb re-called the RACE reads with MiXCR. The sample has 300,000 to 450,000 distinct CDR3 sequences; about 5.1% are singletons. The sequencing here drew on whole blood, taken in connection with sensitization to the hapten diphenylcyclopropenone (DPC). The source is a woman between 45 and 60 years old with alopecia areata. Some clones in this sample may be carry-over from other donors' samples.

CDR3 region: CASSQRTSSGANVLTF. The CDR3 DNA follows: TGCGCCAGCAGCCAACGGACTAGTTCGGGGGCCAACGTCCTGACTTTC. The chain is built from TRBV4-3 and TRBJ2-6; 7 bases align to TRBD2. This CDR3 is built from 16 residues. Per the germline V gene, CDR1 is LGHNA and CDR2 is YSLEER. J lost 4 bases, V lost 2 bases, and 5 bases had no gene match.